These 17 T cell receptor beta chains share one sample of origin, sequenced in a study of CD8+ T cells in alopecia areata listed by TCRdb under 2018. The library was produced with the immunoSEQ multiplex PCR assay. To provide template for TCR sequencing, every sample had RNA extracted and reverse transcribed into cDNA. TCRdb provides this immuneACCESS table in a form limited to in-frame rearrangements. Some clones are lacking; in checked studies, under half of them reflect an unresolved V gene, and why the rest are absent is not known. The sample profile shows about 74,000 clones; 25% to 30% of them were found once. The ten top clones hold 15% of the sample. This sample's time point label indicates: around 4 weeks on oral tofacitinib. The treatment or condition label, read with the paper, signifies: oral pan-JAK inhibitor, 5-10 mg twice daily. The material sequenced was CD8+ T cells sorted from blood, taken at week 4, from a patient treated with tofacitinib. These TCRs come from a human donor with alopecia areata.

The V and J genes are TRBV29-1 and TRBJ2-7; D remains ambiguous. The J call is uncertain, as TRBJ2-1 better fits the DNA end. Germline CDR1 SQVTM, CDR2 ANQGSEA. The CDR3 loop spans 13 amino acids. For the CDR3, the DNA is TGCAGCGTTGAAGAGGGTTGGGGAATTGAGCAGTTCTTC. Residues: CSVEEGWGIEQFF.

This clone has a handful of counts. The CDR3 loop is CAWSVGPQGVNEKLFF. CDR3 bases: TGTGCCTGGAGTGTTGGCCCTCAGGGGGTTAATGAAAAACTGTTTTTT. The chain employs TRBV30 and TRBJ1-4, with 7 positions matching TRBD1. The CDR3 loop spans 16 amino acids. Unmatched junction bases numbered 8, after V lost 0 bases and J lost 4 bases. Germline CDR1 reads GTSNPN; CDR2 reads SVGIG (reference sequence).

V is TRBV30 and J is TRBJ2-3; 7 bases agree with TRBD1. This CDR3 spans 15 amino acids. J lost 0 bases, V lost 5 bases, and 8 bases had no gene match. The germline gives CDR1 GTSNPN, CDR2 SVGIG (reference sequence). The CDR3 region has the DNA TGTGCCTGGGCACCGGGGACAGTAAGCACAGATACGCAGTATTTT. This translates into CAWAPGTVSTDTQYF.

This clone was counted only a few times. The V and J genes are TRBV13 and TRBJ1-5; D unclear. The ends were cut back, 5 bases at V and 2 bases at J, with 4 bases in the middle. Looked up from germline, CDR1 is PRHDT and CDR2 is FYEKMQ (reference sequence). The CDR3 is 12 residues long. This chain's CDR3 is CASSRGNQPQHF. The DNA for the CDR3 is TGTGCCAGCAGCCGGGGCAATCAGCCCCAGCATTTT.

This clone showed up just a few times. The chain uses TRBV29-1 and TRBJ1-1, with TRBD1 as a possible D gene (5 bases). Trimming removed 2 bases from V and 0 bases from J, with 10 bases in between. This CDR3 is built from 14 residues. Germline V gene data show CDR1 as SQVTM and CDR2 as ANQGSEA. CDR3 in DNA: TGCAGCGTTGAAAGCGAACAGGTGAACACTGAAGCTTTCTTT. Its translation is CSVESEQVNTEAFF.

The rearrangement joins TRBV13 to TRBJ2-7, with 9 bases identical to TRBD1. Trimming removed 2 bases from V and 4 bases from J; junction bases left unmatched: 9. The CDR3 is 16 amino acids. Germline V gene lookup returns CDR1 PRHDT and CDR2 FYEKMQ (reference sequence). For the CDR3, the DNA is TGTGCCAGCAGCTTAAACACAGGGGGCGACGGGTACGAGCAGTACTTC. Amino acids: CASSLNTGGDGYEQYF.

J is TRBJ2-1 and V is TRBV28; D is uncertain. CDR1 is MDHEN, CDR2 SYDVKM, per germline. The CDR3 consists of 13 residues. Trimming took 2 bases from V and 6 from J, leaving 8 bases between them. The CDR3 sequence: CASSLNSANEQFF. For the CDR3, the DNA is TGTGCCAGCAGTTTAAACTCTGCCAATGAGCAGTTCTTC.

For this clone: Just one base apart from a much larger clone, this may be a read error. The sample carries other DNA sequences with the same CDR3. The chain couples TRBV30 to TRBJ2-1; 16 positions match TRBD2. The V and J ends lost 3 bases and 10 bases, in that order; junction bases with no gene match: 9. The CDR3 covers 16 residues. Germline V gene lookup returns CDR1 GTSNPN and CDR2 SVGIG (reference sequence). The CDR3 DNA reads as TGTGCCTGGAGGGACGGGACTAGCGGGAGGGGGGGGGAGCAGTTCTTC. Its protein is CAWRDGTSGRGGEQFF.

A single count supports this clone. V is TRBV29-1 and J is TRBJ1-1; D gene unclear. The germline V and J ends were trimmed by 4 bases and 8 bases, with 11 bases remaining between them. CDR3 length: 11 amino acids. Germline V CDR1 and CDR2: SQVTM, ANQGSEA. CDR3 sequence reads: CSVGHDLEAFF. Written as DNA, the CDR3 is TGCAGCGTTGGACACGACCTCGAAGCTTTCTTT.

This clone was detected only once. The chain has TRBV30 and TRBJ1-2; a weak D match, TRBD1 (5 bases). V was trimmed by 4 bases and J by 0 bases, leaving 9 bases between them. Germline CDR1 GTSNPN, CDR2 SVGIG (reference sequence). CDR3 length: 13 amino acids. The CDR3: CAWTGRTNYGYTF. CDR3 bases: TGTGCCTGGACAGGGAGGACTAACTATGGCTACACCTTC.

This chain joins TRBV29-1 and TRBJ2-7; D is possibly TRBD1 (5 bases). From germline, CDR1 is SQVTM and CDR2 ANQGSEA. The CDR3 is 12 residues long. Trimming took 5 bases from V and 7 from J, leaving 15 bases between them. This chain's CDR3 is CSVLVQSGEQYF. The CDR3 DNA sequence: TGCAGCGTTCTCGTGCAGTCAGGGGAGCAGTACTTC.

The chain has TRBV29-1 and TRBJ1-1; D is uncertain. Germline lookup yields CDR1 SQVTM and CDR2 ANQGSEA. Between the trimmed V and J ends, which lost 3 bases and 1 base, there was a span of 3 bases. The CDR3 covers 11 residues. The CDR3 bases are TGCAGCGTTGAGGGGAACACTGAAGCTTTCTTT. Protein product: CSVEGNTEAFF.

This clone turned up a few times. The CDR3: CASSSDSNSNQPQHF. In nucleotides, the CDR3 is TGTGCCAGCAGTTCTGACAGCAATAGCAATCAGCCCCAGCATTTT. The chain employs TRBV6-5 and TRBJ1-5, with D possibly being TRBD1 (5 bases). Germline-derived CDR1 and CDR2 are MNHEY and SVGAGI. V lost 4 bases and J lost 0, with 10 bases in between. The CDR3 is made up of 15 amino acids.

In its sample, this clone was seen a few times. In DNA form, the CDR3 reads TGTGCCAGCAGCCACGGGACGGACTACGAGCAGTACTTC. This encodes CASSHGTDYEQYF. The rearrangement joins TRBV27 to TRBJ2-7; TRBD1 or TRBD2 may be the D gene (5 bases each). CDR3 length equals 13 residues. V dropped 6 bases and J dropped 3 bases, with 12 bases sitting between them. Germline values: CDR1 MNHEY, CDR2 SMNVEV (reference sequence).

This clone appeared a few times. The J gene is TRBJ2-3, the V gene TRBV6-5; D is uncertain. This CDR3 region has 15 residues. CDR1 MNHEY and CDR2 SVGAGI come from the germline V gene. V lost 2 bases to trimming and J lost 1 base, with 10 bases between them. The CDR3 reads CASSYGRSGTDTQYF. The CDR3 bases are TGTGCCAGCAGTTACGGTCGCTCGGGCACAGATACGCAGTATTTT.

This clone appeared a single time. This chain joins TRBV11-2 and TRBJ2-1, with 8 bases aligning to TRBD1. The CDR3 is made up of 16 amino acids. Germline-derived CDR1 and CDR2 are SGHAT and FQNNGV. V lost 2 bases and J lost 3; bases outside the gene matches: 6. The CDR3 loop is CASSLTPGGYYNEQFF. The CDR3 DNA reads as TGTGCCAGCAGCTTAACGCCAGGGGGCTACTACAATGAGCAGTTCTTC.

This clone was seen more than once but under ten times. The genes are TRBV29-1 and TRBJ2-1; D may be TRBD1 (6 bases). Germline V gives CDR1 SQVTM, CDR2 ANQGSEA. The CDR3 is made up of 14 amino acids. Trimming cost V 6 bases and J 2 bases, with 14 bases left between them. The CDR3 coding sequence is TGCAGCGTACCTGAGGGGGTAGCCTACAATGAGCAGTTCTTC. Residues: CSVPEGVAYNEQFF.